The present T cell receptor beta chain was sequenced within a study of identifying expanded T cells in peripheral blood. During the collection period, no donor immune events like infections were recorded. TCRdb's table, derived via immunoSEQ multiplex PCR, lists solely in-frame clones and lacks some. The sample consists of approximately 90,000 clones, roughly 90% of them appearing once. Germline CDR1 and CDR2: LNHNV and YYDKDF (reference sequence). The CDR3 spans 14 residues. The V gene lost 5 bases and the J gene lost 7 bases, with 14 bases spanning the gap. This TCR came from a person aged 18 to 70 in good health. The genes are TRBV15 and TRBJ2-2; no firm D call. Sequencing was performed on blood. Here the CDR3 reads CATSRSPFGGELFF. CDR3 nucleotide sequence: TGTGCCACCAGCCGTAGCCCGTTCGGCGGGGAGCTGTTTTTT. Looking up the rest from reference TRBV15 and TRBJ2-2 gives the full variable domain: DAMVIQNPRYQVTQFGKPVTLSCSQTLNHNVMYWYQQKSSQAPKLLFHYYDKDFNNEADTPDNFQSRRPNTSFCFLDIRSPGLGDTAMYLCATSRSPFGGELFFGEGSRLTVL.